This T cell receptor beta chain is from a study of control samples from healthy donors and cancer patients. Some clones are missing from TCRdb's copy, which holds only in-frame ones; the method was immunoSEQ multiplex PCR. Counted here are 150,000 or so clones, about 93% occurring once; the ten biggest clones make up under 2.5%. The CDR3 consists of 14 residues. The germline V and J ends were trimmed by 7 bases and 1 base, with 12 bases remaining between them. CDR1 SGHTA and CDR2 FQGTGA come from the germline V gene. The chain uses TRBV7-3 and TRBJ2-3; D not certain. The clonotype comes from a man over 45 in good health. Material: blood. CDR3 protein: CASKINQGTDTQYF. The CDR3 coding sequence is TGTGCCAGCAAGATCAATCAGGGCACAGATACGCAGTATTTT.